The source of this T cell receptor beta chain is a study of blood T cell repertoires in COVID-19. Study as a whole: There were acute and convalescent COVID-19 samples, and they came from the United States, Italy and Spain.

Germline V gives CDR1 MNHNY, CDR2 SVGAGI (reference sequence). This CDR3 has 14 amino acids. Trimming shortened V by 2 bases and J by 6 bases, and 8 bases separated the two germline ends. Some clones are missing from TCRdb's copy, which holds only in-frame ones; the method was immunoSEQ multiplex PCR. This table has roughly 110,000 clones, roughly 85% appearing once. The TCR sequence derives from a woman in her sixties with COVID-19, enrolled during active disease. The sequenced material came from peripheral blood. This chain connects TRBV6-6 to TRBJ1-6; no clear D. CDR3 coding DNA: TGTGCCAGCAGTTACCGCGGCCCTAATTCACCCCTCCACTTT. It encodes CASSYRGPNSPLHF.